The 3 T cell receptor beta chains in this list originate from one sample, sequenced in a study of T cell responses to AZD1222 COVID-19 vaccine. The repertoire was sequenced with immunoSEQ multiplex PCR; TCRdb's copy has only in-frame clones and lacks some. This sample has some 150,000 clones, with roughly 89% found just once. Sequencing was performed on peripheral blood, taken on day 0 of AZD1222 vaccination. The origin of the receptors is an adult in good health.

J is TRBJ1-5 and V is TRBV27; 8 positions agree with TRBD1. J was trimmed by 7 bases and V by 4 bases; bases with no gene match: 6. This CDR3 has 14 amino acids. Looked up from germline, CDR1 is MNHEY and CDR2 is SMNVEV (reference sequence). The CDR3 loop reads CASSWTGKGQPQHF. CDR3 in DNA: TGTGCCAGCAGTTGGACAGGGAAGGGGCAGCCCCAGCATTTT.

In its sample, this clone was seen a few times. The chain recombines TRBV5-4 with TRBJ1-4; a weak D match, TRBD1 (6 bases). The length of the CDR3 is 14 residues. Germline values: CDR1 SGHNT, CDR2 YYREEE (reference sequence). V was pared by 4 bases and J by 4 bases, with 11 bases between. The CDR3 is CASSADRLNEKLFF. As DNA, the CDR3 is TGTGCCAGCAGCGCCGACAGGCTTAATGAAAAACTGTTTTTT.

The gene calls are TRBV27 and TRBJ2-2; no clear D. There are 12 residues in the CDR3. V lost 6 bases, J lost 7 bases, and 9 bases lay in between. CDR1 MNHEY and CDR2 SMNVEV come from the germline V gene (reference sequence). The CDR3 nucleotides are TGTGCCAGCAGGCGCGCGAACGGGGAGCTGTTTTTT. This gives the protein CASRRANGELFF.